Listed here are 22 T cell receptor beta chains from one sample, sequenced in a study of T-cell memory formation after mild COVID-19. TCRdb re-called the 5' RACE reads through MiXCR, storing one row per CDR3 protein. Of around 470,000 distinct CDR3 sequences listed, approximately 20% are singletons. Sequencing was done on a sample of PBMCs or a T cell subset sorted from them (not recorded which). These receptors came from an adult woman who had mild COVID-19 (a few samples of this study predate the infection). Cell type and time point are not known.

The chain employs TRBV20-1 and TRBJ1-1, with D uncertain. CDR1 DFQATT and CDR2 SNEGSKA come from the germline V gene (reference sequence). This CDR3 is built from 13 residues. The V end was cut by 5 bases, the J end by 1 base, with 11 bases between. In DNA, the CDR3 is TGCAGTGCTCTGGCGGAGAGGAACACTGAAGCTTTCTTT. Its translation is CSALAERNTEAFF.

This clonotype was seen a handful of times. The CDR3 DNA is TGTGCCAGCAGCCAATCCTTGTACACTGAAGCTTTCTTT. This translates into CASSQSLYTEAFF. V is TRBV3-1 and J is TRBJ1-1, with no clear D. Trimming pared 2 bases from V and 3 bases from J, leaving 7 bases between. The germline V gene has CDR1 LGHDT and CDR2 YNNKEL (reference sequence). This CDR3 has 13 residues. The full variable domain, in which reference TRBV3-1 and TRBJ1-1 provide the parts outside the CDR3, is DTAVSQTPKYLVTQMGNDKSIKCEQNLGHDTMYWYKQDSKKFLKIMFSYNNKELIINETVPNRFSPKSPDKAHLNLHINSLELGDSAVYFCASSQSLYTEAFFGQGTRLTVV.

This sequence joins TRBV15 and TRBJ1-2; no firm D call. The germline V and J ends were trimmed by 0 bases and 4 bases, with 12 bases remaining between them. The CDR3 runs to 15 residues. Germline V CDR1 and CDR2: LNHNV, YYDKDF (reference sequence). The CDR3 nucleotides read TGTGCCACCAGCAGAGATGGTCGGACTTCCTATGGCTACACCTTC. Translating it yields CATSRDGRTSYGYTF.

The genes are TRBV7-8 and TRBJ1-1; D unclear. Germline CDR1 is SGHVS and CDR2 is FQNEAQ. V was shortened by 2 bases and J by 6 bases, with 16 bases between the two germline ends. The CDR3 has 15 amino acids. CDR3 sequence: CASSLPVRPGAEAFF. The CDR3 DNA sequence: TGTGCCAGCAGCTTACCCGTCAGGCCTGGGGCTGAAGCTTTCTTT.

This clonotype turned up a few times. This chain uses TRBV27 with TRBJ2-7; 9 nucleotides agree with TRBD2. CDR3 length: 15 amino acids. The germline gives CDR1 MNHEY, CDR2 SMNVEV (reference sequence). Trimming at V came to 5 bases and at J to 4 bases, leaving 9 bases not matched to a gene. The chain's CDR3 is CASSTNSGSLYEQYF. CDR3 sequence (DNA): TGTGCCAGCAGTACTAATAGCGGGAGTCTGTACGAGCAGTACTTC.

The rearrangement uses TRBV11-2 and TRBJ1-2; D remains unclear. The V end was cut by 7 bases, the J end by 2 bases, with 23 bases between. The CDR3 totals 17 residues. Germline-derived CDR1 and CDR2 are SGHAT and FQNNGV. The chain's CDR3 is CASTPEPGASRNYGYTF. The CDR3 bases are TGTGCCAGCACGCCCGAGCCGGGTGCGAGCCGCAACTATGGCTACACCTTC.

The genes are TRBV6-2 or TRBV6-3 and TRBJ1-2, with TRBD1 identical over 7 bases. V lost 7 bases and J lost 4; bases outside the gene matches: 9. The CDR3 loop spans 14 amino acids. CDR1 and CDR2 (germline): MNHEY, SVGEGT. CDR3: CASTPGQRFYGYTF. The DNA of the CDR3 is TGTGCCAGCACTCCGGGACAGAGGTTCTATGGCTACACCTTC.

This clonotype was counted a few times. The V call is TRBV5-6, the J call TRBJ1-1; D is possibly TRBD1 (5 bases). Germline V gene lookup returns CDR1 SGHDT and CDR2 YYEEEE. Trimming took 2 bases from V and 8 from J, leaving 10 bases between them. This CDR3 contains 12 residues. CDR3 DNA sequence: TGTGCCAGCAGCTTAGCAGACAGAGAAGCTTTCTTT. Its translation: CASSLADREAFF.

The rearrangement links TRBV6-1 to TRBJ1-6, with TRBD1 identical over 10 bases. V gave up 4 bases and J gave up 9 bases; unmatched junction bases: 0. The CDR3 contains 13 residues. In germline, CDR1 is MNHNS, CDR2 SASEGT. CDR3 region: CASSGTGGSPLHF. DNA for the CDR3: TGTGCCAGCAGTGGGACAGGGGGTTCACCCCTCCACTTT.

The V call is TRBV18, the J call TRBJ2-5, with unresolved D. The germline V and J ends were trimmed by 3 bases and 1 base, with 9 bases remaining between them. The CDR3 sequence is 14 residues long. The V gene's germline CDR1 is KGHSH and CDR2 LQKENI. The CDR3 spells CASSPNSIQETQYF. The CDR3 nucleotides are TGTGCCAGCTCACCTAACAGCATCCAAGAGACCCAGTACTTC.

In this sample, this clonotype turned up a few times. This chain uses TRBV7-2 with TRBJ2-1; D tentatively fits TRBD1 or TRBD2 (5 bases each). From germline, CDR1 is SGHTA and CDR2 FQGNSA. The length of the CDR3 is 15 residues. Trimming took 0 bases from V and 8 from J, leaving 14 bases between them. The CDR3 DNA follows: TGTGCCAGCAGCTTAGCTTGGGGGAGCCTTTATGAGCAGTTCTTC. This gives the protein CASSLAWGSLYEQFF.

The chain carries TRBV9 and TRBJ2-4, with TRBD2 identical over 7 bases. The CDR3 covers 15 residues. With 0 bases clipped from V and 1 base from J, the junction kept 1 base outside the gene matches. The germline V gene has CDR1 SGDLS and CDR2 YYNGEE. CDR3 coding DNA: TGTGCCAGCAGCGTAGCCGGGGGGGCCAAAAACATTCAGTACTTC. Encoded protein: CASSVAGGAKNIQYF. The full variable domain, completed using reference TRBV9 and TRBJ2-4, is DSGVTQTPKHLITATGQRVTLRCSPRSGDLSVYWYQQSLDQGLQFLIQYYNGEERAKGNILERFSAQQFPDLHSELNLSSLELGDSALYFCASSVAGGAKNIQYFGAGTRLSVL.

This clonotype came up a few times. The chain combines TRBV29-1 with TRBJ1-1; D may be TRBD1 (6 bases). The CDR3 has 11 residues. Germline assignment: CDR1 SQVTM and CDR2 ANQGSEA. For the CDR3, the DNA is TGCACCGGACAGTTGAACACTGAAGCTTTCTTT. Its protein product is CTGQLNTEAFF.

This clonotype was seen a few times. This chain uses TRBV25-1 with TRBJ1-2; D remains ambiguous. Per the germline V gene, CDR1 is MGHDK and CDR2 is SYGVNS. The V end was cut by 0 bases, the J end by 8 bases, with 10 bases between. The CDR3 covers 13 residues. The CDR3 DNA reads TGTGCCAGCAGTGAATATGCTGCAAGAGGCTACACCTTC. Translated: CASSEYAARGYTF.

A few counts support this clonotype. The chain couples TRBV7-2 to TRBJ2-3, with 10 nucleotides matching TRBD2. CDR1 and CDR2 (germline): SGHTA, FQGNSA. The CDR3 covers 18 residues. The J segment lost 1 base and the V segment lost 2 bases, leaving 9 bases of the junction unmatched. CDR3 amino acids: CASSLSSGGNRGTDTQYF. The CDR3 nucleotides are TGTGCCAGCAGCTTATCTAGCGGGGGTAACCGGGGCACAGATACGCAGTATTTT.

This clonotype was counted a few times. In nucleotides, the CDR3 is TGTGCCACCAGCAGGATCAACACTGAAGCTTTCTTT. Translating gives CATSRINTEAFF. The V gene is TRBV15, the J gene TRBJ1-1; no reliable D call. From germline, CDR1 is LNHNV and CDR2 YYDKDF (reference sequence). V was pared by 3 bases and J by 2 bases, with 4 bases between. The CDR3 length is 12 residues. Full variable domain (outside the CDR3, taken from reference TRBV15 and TRBJ1-1): DAMVIQNPRYQVTQFGKPVTLSCSQTLNHNVMYWYQQKSSQAPKLLFHYYDKDFNNEADTPDNFQSRRPNTSFCFLDIRSPGLGDTAMYLCATSRINTEAFFGQGTRLTVV.

In this sample, this clonotype turned up a few times. V and J are TRBV7-2 and TRBJ2-2; 8 bases match TRBD1. This CDR3 comprises 15 residues. From germline, CDR1 is SGHTA and CDR2 FQGNSA. V shed 6 bases, J shed 6 bases, and the junction held 9 bases outside the gene matches. CDR3 sequence reads: CASREDREGAGELFF. The CDR3 DNA follows: TGTGCCAGCAGGGAGGACAGGGAAGGGGCCGGGGAGCTGTTTTTT.

This chain links TRBV12-3 or TRBV12-4 with TRBJ2-1, with no clear D. The CDR3 consists of 13 residues. V dropped 6 bases and J dropped 2 bases, with 8 bases sitting between them. The CDR3 sequence: CASSQDPYNEQFF. The CDR3 nucleotides are TGTGCCAGCAGCCAAGACCCCTACAATGAGCAGTTCTTC.

The CDR3 loop is CASSFRADQETQYF. The CDR3 bases are TGTGCCAGCAGCTTCAGGGCGGACCAAGAGACCCAGTACTTC. This rearrangement joins TRBV7-9 to TRBJ2-5; possibly TRBD1 for D (5 bases). Trimming cost V 3 bases and J 0 bases, with 8 bases left between them. The germline V gene encodes CDR1 SEHNR and CDR2 FQNEAQ (reference sequence). The CDR3 is 14 residues long.

The V and J genes are TRBV2 and TRBJ2-7; possible D gene TRBD1, 6 bases. Germline CDR1 and CDR2: SNHLY and FYNNEI. Between the trimmed V and J ends, which lost 8 bases and 4 bases, there was a span of 9 bases. The CDR3 extends over 11 amino acids. The CDR3, as DNA: TGTGCCAGCGTCAGGGGTTACGAGCAGTACTTC. This translates into CASVRGYEQYF.

The chain is built from TRBV27 and TRBJ2-7, with D tentatively TRBD1 (7 bases). The CDR3 extends over 13 amino acids. Trimming took off 8 bases at V and 5 bases at J, with 16 bases between the two ends. CDR1 and CDR2 (germline): MNHEY, SMNVEV (reference sequence). As DNA, the CDR3 is TGTGCCAGCGCTAAGGGCAGGGGGGACGAGCAGTACTTC. Translated, it gives CASAKGRGDEQYF.

This chain connects TRBV6-2 or TRBV6-3 to TRBJ2-7, with D perhaps matching TRBD2 (8 bases). Trimming left V 2 bases short and J 7 bases short, with 15 bases between. There are 14 residues in the CDR3. The germline V gene encodes CDR1 MNHEY and CDR2 SVGEGT. For the CDR3, the DNA is TGTGCCAGCAGTTACGACAGGGTAGCGGGGGAGCAGTACTTC. Translated, it gives CASSYDRVAGEQYF.